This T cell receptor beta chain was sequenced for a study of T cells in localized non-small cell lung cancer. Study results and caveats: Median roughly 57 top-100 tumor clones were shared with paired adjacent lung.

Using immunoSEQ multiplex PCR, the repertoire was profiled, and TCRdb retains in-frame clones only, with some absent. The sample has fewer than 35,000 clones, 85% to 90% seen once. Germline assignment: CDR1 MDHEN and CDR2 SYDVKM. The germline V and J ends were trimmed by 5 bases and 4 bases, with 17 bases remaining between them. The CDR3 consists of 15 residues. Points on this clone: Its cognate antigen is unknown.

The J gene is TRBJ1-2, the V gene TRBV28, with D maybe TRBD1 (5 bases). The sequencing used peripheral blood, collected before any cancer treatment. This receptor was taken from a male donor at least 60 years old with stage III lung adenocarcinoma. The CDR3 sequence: CASSPIGAQVYGYTF. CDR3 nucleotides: TGTGCCAGCAGTCCTATCGGGGCGCAGGTCTATGGCTACACCTTC.